The rows below give T cell receptor beta chains drawn from one sample of a study of regulatory T cells in long-lasting Graves disease. TCRdb independently ran MiXCR on the multiplex PCR reads; one entry per CDR3 protein. The table includes 500,000 or so distinct CDR3 sequences, roughly 16% detected once. This sample was also put to use in a study of T cells in Graves' hyperthyroidism and ophthalmopathy.

Sequenced here: peripheral blood mononuclear cells (PBMCs), sampled at new diagnosis, from a patient treated with antithyroid drugs. The source of these receptors is a woman aged 35-65 years with Graves disease. Each CDR3 is given with its conserved first and last residue. A D gene is named only where the DNA matches it firmly. Not all rows give a size; the values are once, few, many and, for expanded clones, a class.

d_call	cdr3_length	clone_size	v_call	j_call	cdr3_nt	cdr3_aa
NA	13	NA	TRBV7-2	TRBJ2-3	TGTGCCAGCAGTCAGAGTGTGACAGATACGCAGTATTTT	CASSQSVTDTQYF
NA	18	many	TRBV6-1	TRBJ1-6	TGTGCCAGCAACCGGCGGCAAGAAGCGGCTTCCTATAATTCACCCCTCCACTTT	CASNRRQEAASYNSPLHF
TRBD1	14	many	TRBV12-3/TRBV12-4	TRBJ1-1	TGTGCCAGCAGCCTACAGGGGATTGTTTTTGGAGCTTTCTTT	CASSLQGIVFGAFF
NA	17	many	TRBV2	TRBJ1-3	TGTGCCAACAATAGACTACAGGGACCGAAGAGTGGAAACACCATATATTTT	CANNRLQGPKSGNTIYF
TRBD2	15	NA	TRBV19	TRBJ2-1	TGTGCCAGTAGTGTTAGCGGGGGGGACTACAATGAGCAGTTCTTC	CASSVSGGDYNEQFF
NA	13	many	TRBV11-1	TRBJ2-3	TGTGCCAGCAGCGCGGGGCCGACAGATACGCAGTATTTT	CASSAGPTDTQYF
NA	17	many	TRBV3-1	TRBJ2-1	TGTGCCAGCAGCCACAGTCTCCCCGGGGGAGGCTACAATGAGCAGTTCTTC	CASSHSLPGGGYNEQFF
TRBD1	14	NA	TRBV15	TRBJ2-5	TGTGCCACCAGCACCCGGACAGGGAGAGAGACCCAGTACTTC	CATSTRTGRETQYF
NA	13	few	TRBV14	TRBJ1-2	TGTGCCAGCAGCCGGGGGGAGAGGAGTGGCTACACCTTC	CASSRGERSGYTF
TRBD1	15	many	TRBV12-3/TRBV12-4	TRBJ2-7	TGTGCCAGCAGTCCCGCCGGGACAGGGGGTGCCGAGCAGTACTTC	CASSPAGTGGAEQYF
TRBD1	15	many	TRBV24-1	TRBJ1-5	TGTGCCACCAGTGCTGGACAGGGGAGGAATCAGCCCCAGCATTTT	CATSAGQGRNQPQHF
NA	20	few	TRBV24-1	TRBJ2-1	TGTGCCACCAGTGACCCCGAAGGTCAGCCGGGGGCCTTCTCCTACAATGAGCAGTTCTTC	CATSDPEGQPGAFSYNEQFF
TRBD1	15	many	TRBV9	TRBJ1-1	TGTGCCAGCAGCGTGGGTGGACAGGGGAGCACTGAAGCTTTCTTT	CASSVGGQGSTEAFF
NA	12	many	TRBV10-3	TRBJ1-1	TGTGCCATCAGACAGGGCAACACTGAAGCTTTCTTT	CAIRQGNTEAFF